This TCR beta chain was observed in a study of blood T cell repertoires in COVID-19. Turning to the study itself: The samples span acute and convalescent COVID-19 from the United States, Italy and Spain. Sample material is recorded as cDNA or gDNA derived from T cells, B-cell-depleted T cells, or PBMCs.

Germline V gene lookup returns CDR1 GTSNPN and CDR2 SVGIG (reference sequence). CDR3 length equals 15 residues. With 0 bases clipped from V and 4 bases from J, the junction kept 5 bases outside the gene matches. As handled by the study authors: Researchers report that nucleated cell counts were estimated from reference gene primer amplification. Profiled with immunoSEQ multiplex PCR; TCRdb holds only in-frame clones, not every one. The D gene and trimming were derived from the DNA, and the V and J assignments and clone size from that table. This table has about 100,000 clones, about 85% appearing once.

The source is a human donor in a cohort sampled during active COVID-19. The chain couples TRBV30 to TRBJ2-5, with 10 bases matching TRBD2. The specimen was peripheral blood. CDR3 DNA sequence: TGTGCCTGGAGTGTCGGGACTAGCGTGGGAGAGACCCAGTACTTC. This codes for CAWSVGTSVGETQYF.